Below are 3 T cell receptor beta chains sequenced from a single sample in a study of T cells in Graves' hyperthyroidism and ophthalmopathy. Amplification targeted TCR beta CDR3 regions from RNA transcripts. HTBI primers were employed in a first-round RT-PCR of the TCR CDR3. TCRdb reanalysed the multiplex PCR reads using MiXCR and keeps one entry per CDR3 protein. The sample records 400,000 to 550,000 distinct CDR3 sequences, 24% being singletons. The material sequenced was blood. All receptors come from a woman aged 30 to 39 with Graves' ophthalmopathy.

This clonotype was observed at least ten times. The chain employs TRBV25-1 and TRBJ2-5; 8 bases match TRBD2. The CDR3 contains 16 residues. V trimming: 4 bases; J trimming: 5 bases; junction bases outside the gene matches: 12. The germline gives CDR1 MGHDK, CDR2 SYGVNS. The CDR3 DNA reads TGTGCCAGCAGTGTCCAATCCGGCGGGGGGCGTGAGACCCAGTACTTC. It is translated as CASSVQSGGGRETQYF. Full variable domain (rest looked up from reference TRBV25-1 and TRBJ2-5): EADIYQTPRYLVIGTGKKITLECSQTMGHDKMYWYQQDPGMELHLIHYSYGVNSTEKGDLSSESTVSRIRTEHFPLTLESARPSHTSQYLCASSVQSGGGRETQYFGPGTRLLVL.

This clonotype was counted a few times. The rearrangement uses TRBV4-1 and TRBJ1-3, with 7 positions matching TRBD1. CDR1 is MGHRA and CDR2 is YSYEKL in the germline V gene. The V segment lost 0 bases and the J segment 1 base; nucleotides outside the gene matches: 9. CDR3 length: 18 amino acids. The CDR3 reads CASSQDQGQFSSGNTIYF. The CDR3 DNA reads as TGCGCCAGCAGCCAAGATCAGGGACAGTTCTCTTCTGGAAACACCATATATTTT.

This rearrangement joins TRBV30 to TRBJ1-2; D not resolved. Germline-derived CDR1 and CDR2 are GTSNPN and SVGIG (reference sequence). The V end was cut by 0 bases, the J end by 6 bases, with 8 bases between. CDR3 length equals 12 residues. This CDR3 reads CAWSVKQNGYTF. The CDR3 coding sequence is TGTGCCTGGAGTGTTAAACAGAATGGCTACACCTTC.